Here is one T cell receptor beta chain with its context. The record originates from a study of blood T cell repertoires in COVID-19. Study overall: Sources were T cells, B-cell-depleted T cells, or PBMCs; the material itself was cDNA or gDNA.

Trimming stripped 6 bases from V and 6 bases from J, with 12 bases between. Germline V gene data show CDR1 as WSHSY and CDR2 as SAAADI. There are 12 residues in the CDR3. Repertoires were generated with immunoSEQ multiplex PCR, while TCRdb's copy carries only in-frame clones and drops some. The table has about 220,000 clones, 85% to 90% seen once; the top ten hold approximately 3.4%. The specimen was PBMCs or T cells enriched from blood (not recorded which). The genes are TRBV10-2 and TRBJ2-7; D might be TRBD2 (6 bases). The TCR was taken from a woman under 30 in a cohort exposed to, infected with or recovered from COVID-19 (not recorded which). The CDR3 DNA follows: TGCGCCAGCAGCAGGGACTGGGGCGAGCAGTACTTC. It codes for CASSRDWGEQYF.